Below are 21 T cell receptor beta chains sequenced from a single sample in a study of technical replicates of blood from a handful of donors. Sequencing used immunoSEQ multiplex PCR; TCRdb keeps in-frame clones, though not all of them. The profile covers 80,000 to 95,000 clones, with approximately 94% appearing a single time and 0.2% to 0.25% taken by the ten largest. The material sequenced was T cells isolated from PBMCs. Receptors originate from a human donor in good health.

V usage is TRBV19 and J usage is TRBJ2-5; 10 bases agree with TRBD1. This CDR3 has 15 residues. Unmatched junction bases numbered 4, after V lost 6 bases and J lost 0 bases. In germline, CDR1 is LNHDA, CDR2 SQIVND (reference sequence). CDR3 sequence (DNA): TGTGCCAGTAGGACCGGGACAGGGGACCAAGAGACCCAGTACTTC. It is translated as CASRTGTGDQETQYF.

CDR3 sequence (DNA): TGTGCCAGCAGCCAATCCGCCGGGACATTCTCCTACGAGCAGTACTTC. It encodes CASSQSAGTFSYEQYF. The rearrangement uses TRBV4-2 and TRBJ2-7, with D possibly matching TRBD1 (6 bases). The V end lost 2 bases, the J end lost 0 bases, and 14 bases lay between the germline ends. Germline assignment: CDR1 LGHNA and CDR2 YNFKEQ. The CDR3 runs 16 residues.

The chain uses TRBV30 and TRBJ1-4; 7 nucleotides line up with TRBD1. This CDR3 is 14 amino acids long. Per germline, CDR1 GTSNPN and CDR2 SVGIG (reference sequence). V shed 5 bases, J shed 8 bases, and the junction held 11 bases outside the gene matches. The CDR3 loop is CAWGLKKGAEKLFF. The CDR3 bases are TGTGCCTGGGGGCTCAAAAAGGGGGCGGAAAAACTGTTTTTT.

The chain recombines TRBV2 with TRBJ1-1; 10 nucleotides agree with TRBD1. CDR3 length: 15 amino acids. V gave up 8 bases and J gave up 4 bases; unmatched junction bases: 10. Germline V gene sequence: CDR1 SNHLY, CDR2 FYNNEI. The CDR3 here is CASLGAGDRGTEAFF. CDR3 bases: TGTGCCAGCCTGGGGGCCGGGGACAGGGGCACTGAAGCTTTCTTT.

This clone was recorded a few times. This CDR3 fails to terminate in the conserved phenylalanine or tryptophan, so it likely reflects a read error. Because the CDR3's place on the DNA is in doubt, the DNA is left out and the CDR3 is given as listed by TCRdb. The gene calls are TRBV27 and TRBJ1-1. The germline CDR1 and CDR2 sequences are MNHEY and SMNVEV (reference sequence). The CDR3 spans 10 amino acids, including both terminal residues. The CDR3 sequence: CATQMVAGQR.

The V gene is TRBV28, the J gene TRBJ2-3; D may be TRBD2 (6 bases). The germline V gene encodes CDR1 MDHEN and CDR2 SYDVKM. CDR3 length equals 18 residues. V was pared by 4 bases and J by 0 bases, with 20 bases between. The CDR3 spells CASSSPALGSGSTDTQYF. CDR3 sequence (DNA): TGTGCCAGCAGTTCACCAGCTTTGGGCAGCGGGAGCACAGATACGCAGTATTTT.

The CDR3 reads CASSLAGGSGALRSIQYF. CDR3 nucleotide sequence: TGCGCCAGCAGCTTGGCCGGGGGTAGCGGGGCCTTACGTAGCATTCAGTACTTC. J is TRBJ2-4 and V is TRBV5-1; TRBD2 matches at 8 bases. CDR1 is SGHRS and CDR2 is YFSETQ in the germline V gene. V was pared by 0 bases and J by 9 bases, with 17 bases of the junction left unmatched. The CDR3 covers 18 residues.

The chain combines TRBV19 with TRBJ2-3, with D perhaps matching TRBD2 (5 bases). Germline lookup yields CDR1 LNHDA and CDR2 SQIVND (reference sequence). Deletions cut 6 bases from V and 3 bases from J, with 16 bases between. The CDR3 runs to 15 residues. The CDR3 DNA reads as TGTGCCAGTAGAAGGGAGACGCTACCGACAGATACGCAGTATTTT. This gives the protein CASRRETLPTDTQYF.

The V call is TRBV10-2, the J call TRBJ1-1, with no clear D. V dropped 6 bases and J dropped 3 bases, with 11 bases sitting between them. The V gene's germline CDR1 is WSHSY and CDR2 SAAADI. This CDR3 has 13 residues. The CDR3 spells CASSTFRDTEAFF. The DNA of the CDR3 is TGCGCCAGCAGCACCTTTAGAGACACTGAAGCTTTCTTT.

This chain links TRBV10-3 with TRBJ2-5; TRBD1 aligns across 7 bases. Germline loops: CDR1 ENHRY, CDR2 SYGVKD. V dropped 4 bases and J dropped 5; count of bases not matched to a gene: 10. The CDR3 is 15 residues long. The CDR3 loop reads CAISGSRDRQETQYF. CDR3 in DNA: TGTGCCATCAGTGGATCCCGGGACAGACAGGAGACCCAGTACTTC.

The CDR3, as DNA: TGTGCCAGCAGCTTAGGAGGGTTAGATCAGCCCCAGCATTTT. The encoded protein is CASSLGGLDQPQHF. The gene calls are TRBV7-9 and TRBJ1-5; no clear D. The CDR3 runs 14 residues. Trimming left V 1 base short and J 5 bases short, with 9 bases between. CDR1 is SEHNR and CDR2 is FQNEAQ in the germline V gene (reference sequence).

The chain combines TRBV30 with TRBJ2-1; D is perhaps TRBD1 (6 bases). V shed 4 bases and J shed 0 bases, with 10 bases lying between them. Germline CDR1 is GTSNPN and CDR2 is SVGIG (reference sequence). CDR3 length: 14 amino acids. The chain's CDR3 is CAWTGTSSYNEQFF. The CDR3 DNA reads as TGTGCCTGGACCGGGACATCCTCCTACAATGAGCAGTTCTTC.

The chain carries TRBV9 and TRBJ2-2; possibly TRBD2 for D (7 bases). V lost 5 bases and J 2 bases, leaving 13 bases between the germline ends. Germline V gene lookup returns CDR1 SGDLS and CDR2 YYNGEE. This CDR3 has 15 residues. CDR3 sequence: CASRTGGLNTGELFF. The DNA of the CDR3 is TGTGCCAGCAGGACCGGGGGGCTCAACACCGGGGAGCTGTTTTTT.

CDR3 in DNA: TGTGCCAGCACCACAGGGATAGGGAGCTCCTACGAGCAGTACTTC. This sequence encodes CASTTGIGSSYEQYF. The genes are TRBV27 and TRBJ2-7, with D possibly matching TRBD1 (6 bases). V lost 7 bases, J lost 0 bases, and 16 bases lay in between. The CDR3 consists of 15 residues. Germline CDR1 MNHEY, CDR2 SMNVEV (reference sequence).

This rearrangement joins TRBV2 to TRBJ2-2, with D perhaps TRBD1 (6 bases). The ends were cut back, 10 bases at V and 0 bases at J, with 18 bases in the middle. Germline V lookup: CDR1 SNHLY, CDR2 FYNNEI. The CDR3 contains 16 residues. CDR3 DNA sequence: TGTGCCACGATTAGAACAGGGATGACGAACACCGGGGAGCTGTTTTTT. As protein: CATIRTGMTNTGELFF.

V gene TRBV9 combines with J gene TRBJ2-6; the D gene is possibly TRBD1 (5 bases). CDR1 is SGDLS and CDR2 is YYNGEE in the germline V gene. Trimming pared 4 bases from V and 1 base from J, leaving 9 bases between. This CDR3 region has 15 residues. This CDR3 is CASSPQGSGANVLTF. The CDR3 DNA is TGTGCCAGCAGCCCCCAGGGATCTGGGGCCAACGTCCTGACTTTC.

The V gene is TRBV4-1, the J gene TRBJ1-2, with a weak D call TRBD1 (6 bases). Germline V lookup: CDR1 MGHRA, CDR2 YSYEKL. Trimming took off 6 bases at V and 5 bases at J, with 16 bases between the two ends. This CDR3 spans 14 amino acids. CDR3 protein: CASRHREGVYGYTF. The CDR3 nucleotides read TGCGCCAGCAGACATCGAGAGGGGGTTTATGGCTACACCTTC.

The V gene is TRBV18, the J gene TRBJ2-7; tentatively, D is TRBD2 (6 bases). The CDR3 sequence is 13 residues long. Trimming cost V 3 bases and J 6 bases, with 12 bases left between them. CDR1 is KGHSH, CDR2 LQKENI, per germline. CDR3 in amino acids: CASSPGAGGEQYF. Here the CDR3 DNA reads TGTGCCAGCTCACCCGGCGCCGGGGGCGAGCAGTACTTC.

The rearrangement links TRBV7-6 to TRBJ1-1; D is undetermined. Germline assignment: CDR1 SGHVS and CDR2 FNYEAQ. The CDR3 has 14 amino acids. V was cut by 0 bases and J by 0 bases, with 5 bases left in between. The CDR3 DNA reads TGTGCCAGCAGCTTAGCCGAGGTGAACACTGAAGCTTTCTTT. Its protein product is CASSLAEVNTEAFF.

This chain links TRBV5-5 with TRBJ1-5; D is perhaps TRBD1 (6 bases). Looked up from germline, CDR1 is SGHKS and CDR2 is YYEKEE (reference sequence). The CDR3 loop spans 16 amino acids. Trimming shortened V by 5 bases and J by 1 base, and 16 bases separated the two germline ends. In DNA, the CDR3 is TGTGCCAGCAGTAGGGGGGGCCATGAGAGCAATCAGCCCCAGCATTTT. Protein product: CASSRGGHESNQPQHF.

The rearrangement links TRBV21-1 to TRBJ2-2; TRBD1 is the table's D call, not checked against the DNA. TRBV21-1 is recorded as a pseudogene. The CDR3 sequence is 15 residues long. The CDR3 coding sequence is TGTGCCAGCAGCAATAGGGACAGGGTATACGGGGAGCTGTTTTTT. This codes for CASSNRDRVYGELFF.